These 17 T cell receptor beta chains were all obtained from the same sample, sequenced in a study of blood T cells in healthy people across ages. Through a sample-barcoded 5' primer and a J-beta primer mix, a second PCR was run for roughly 6 to 12 cycles. One entry per CDR3 protein, called by TCRdb with MiXCR from the 5' RACE reads. The top ten hold about 6.3% of the sample, which has roughly 1,300,000 distinct CDR3 sequences, roughly 59% seen once. The sequencing input was blood. These TCRs come from a man aged 18 to 35 in good health.

For this clonotype: The junction departs from germline at one end; a sequencing error may be responsible. The CDR3 is CASSISGQGIHEQYF. The CDR3 DNA sequence: TGCGCCAGTAGTATATCCGGACAGGGAATCCATGAGCAGTACTTC. The gene calls are TRBV19 and TRBJ2-5; 8 positions match TRBD1. Germline V lookup: CDR1 LNHDA, CDR2 SQIVND (reference sequence). The CDR3 contains 15 residues.

The chain joins TRBV5-1 to TRBJ2-6, with 13 nucleotides matching TRBD2. The CDR3 loop spans 18 amino acids. CDR1 is SGHRS and CDR2 is YFSETQ in the germline V gene. V lost 5 bases, J lost 3 bases, and 8 bases stayed unmatched. The CDR3 sequence: CASSPGLAGRGGANVLTF. In nucleotides, the CDR3 is TGCGCCAGCAGTCCGGGACTAGCGGGAAGAGGTGGGGCCAACGTCCTGACTTTC.

This clonotype was seen a few times. The chain couples TRBV20-1 to TRBJ2-1, with 11 bases lining up with TRBD1. CDR1 DFQATT and CDR2 SNEGSKA come from the germline V gene (reference sequence). V gave up 2 bases and J gave up 5 bases; unmatched junction bases: 5. The length of the CDR3 is 15 residues. CDR3: CSARSPGQGDNEQFF. As DNA, the CDR3 is TGCAGTGCTAGATCACCGGGACAGGGGGACAATGAGCAGTTCTTC.

The rearrangement links TRBV5-5 to TRBJ2-7, with 8 positions matching TRBD1. J lost 3 bases, V lost 4 bases, and 3 bases had no gene match. The CDR3 has 13 residues. The germline gives CDR1 SGHKS, CDR2 YYEKEE (reference sequence). Written as DNA, the CDR3 is TGTGCCAGCAGCGACGACAGGGGCTACGAGCAGTACTTC. Amino acids: CASSDDRGYEQYF.

Comment on this clonotype: The junction departs from germline at one end; a sequencing error may be responsible. The chain joins TRBV4-1 to TRBJ2-1; D is unclear. The CDR3 consists of 14 residues. CDR1 is MGHRA and CDR2 is YSYEKL in the germline V gene. The chain's CDR3 is CASSKDPSRREQFF. The CDR3 bases are TGCGCCAGCAGCAAAGACCCAAGTCGGCGTGAGCAGTTCTTC.

This chain links TRBV4-1 with TRBJ1-6; 8 bases map to TRBD1. The germline CDR1 and CDR2 sequences are MGHRA and YSYEKL. The CDR3 is made up of 16 amino acids. The V and J ends lost 2 bases and 7 bases, in that order; junction bases with no gene match: 7. CDR3 in amino acids: CASSQPWDRRNSPLHF. CDR3 bases: TGCGCCAGCAGCCAACCCTGGGACAGGAGAAATTCACCCCTCCACTTT.

The rearrangement joins TRBV15 to TRBJ2-7; D ambiguous. In germline, CDR1 is LNHNV, CDR2 YYDKDF (reference sequence). V was clipped by 0 bases and J by 2 bases, with 8 bases between them. This CDR3 contains 14 residues. CDR3 region: CATSREGRTYEQYF. Here the CDR3 DNA reads TGTGCCACCAGCAGAGAGGGCAGAACCTACGAGCAGTACTTC.

The chain links TRBV6-2 or TRBV6-3 to TRBJ2-1, with D unclear. Germline V gene lookup returns CDR1 MNHEY and CDR2 SVGEGT. The V gene lost 5 bases and the J gene lost 10 bases, with 9 bases spanning the gap. This CDR3 has 11 residues. CDR3 in DNA: TGTGCCAGCAGTACGACATACGAGCAGTTCTTC. Its protein is CASSTTYEQFF.

In nucleotides, the CDR3 is TGTGCCAGCAGCCAAACCGCCGGGACTAGCAACGAGCAGTACTTC. Protein product: CASSQTAGTSNEQYF. V is TRBV14 and J is TRBJ2-5, with 9 bases aligning to TRBD2. The last part of the DNA fits TRBJ2-7 better; the J call may be wrong. Germline CDR1 is SGHDN and CDR2 is FVKESK. The CDR3 totals 15 residues.

In its sample, this clonotype was seen a few times. This chain links TRBV7-2 with TRBJ2-7; no firm D call. Trimming took off 5 bases at V and 0 bases at J, with 14 bases between the two ends. The CDR3 sequence is 15 residues long. Germline values: CDR1 SGHTA, CDR2 FQGNSA. CDR3 bases: TGTGCCAGCAGCCCCTCCCGAAGAAGCTCCTACGAGCAGTACTTC. Protein: CASSPSRRSSYEQYF. Filled out from reference TRBV7-2 and TRBJ2-7, the complete variable domain reads GAGVSQSPSNKVTEKGKDVELRCDPISGHTALYWYRQSLGQGLEFLIYFQGNSAPDKSGLPSDRFSAERTGGSVSTLTIQRTQQEDSAVYLCASSPSRRSSYEQYFGPGTRLTVT.

This clonotype was counted a few times. The rearrangement joins TRBV27 to TRBJ2-3; D is perhaps TRBD2 (6 bases). The V gene's germline CDR1 is MNHEY and CDR2 SMNVEV (reference sequence). The V end was cut by 4 bases, the J end by 2 bases, with 19 bases between. This CDR3 comprises 17 residues. CDR3 nucleotides: TGTGCCAGCAGTTCTTTTATGTCTGGGGGGACCACAGATACGCAGTATTTT. This gives the protein CASSSFMSGGTTDTQYF.

This chain connects TRBV6-5 to TRBJ1-4; D not resolved. CDR3 length: 14 amino acids. In germline, CDR1 is MNHEY, CDR2 SVGAGI. The V and J ends lost 6 bases and 8 bases respectively, with 16 bases between them. The CDR3 DNA follows: TGTGCCAGCAGGACACGGAGCGGGGAGGAAAAACTGTTTTTT. The encoded protein is CASRTRSGEEKLFF.

This chain joins TRBV20-1 and TRBJ2-6, with D uncertain. Between the trimmed V and J ends, which lost 2 bases and 4 bases, there was a span of 18 bases. CDR1 DFQATT and CDR2 SNEGSKA come from the germline V gene (reference sequence). The CDR3 has 17 residues. CDR3 region: CSARLVGNYSGANVLTF. The CDR3 DNA sequence: TGCAGTGCTAGACTGGTGGGTAACTACTCCGGGGCCAACGTCCTGACTTTC.

In its sample, this clonotype was seen a few times. The V gene is TRBV20-1, the J gene TRBJ2-5; D gene ambiguous. The V gene's germline CDR1 is DFQATT and CDR2 SNEGSKA (reference sequence). The CDR3 totals 11 residues. V shed 2 bases and J shed 1 base, with 2 bases lying between them. The DNA of the CDR3 is TGCAGTGCTAGAATCCAAGAGACCCAGTACTTC. Amino acids: CSARIQETQYF.

This clonotype was detected only a few times. The rearrangement uses TRBV4-2 and TRBJ2-3; TRBD2 is a possible D gene (6 bases). V was pared by 6 bases and J by 3 bases, with 19 bases between. There are 16 residues in the CDR3. Germline assignment: CDR1 LGHNA and CDR2 YNFKEQ. CDR3 in amino acids: CASSFRDFEQTDTQYF. CDR3 sequence (DNA): TGTGCCAGCAGTTTCCGGGACTTTGAGCAAACAGATACGCAGTATTTT.

The sample holds a few counts of this clonotype. Written as DNA, the CDR3 is TGCAGCGTAATAAAGGACGCCTTTGAGACCCAGTACTTC. It encodes CSVIKDAFETQYF. The chain uses TRBV29-1 and TRBJ2-5; the D is unclear. Trimming removed 6 bases from V and 5 bases from J, with 16 bases in between. The germline gives CDR1 SQVTM, CDR2 ANQGSEA. The CDR3 loop spans 13 amino acids. Filled out from reference TRBV29-1 and TRBJ2-5, the complete variable domain reads SAVISQKPSRDICQRGTSLTIQCQVDSQVTMMFWYRQQPGQSLTLIATANQGSEATYESGFVIDKFPISRPNLTFSTLTVSNMSPEDSSIYLCSVIKDAFETQYFGPGTRLLVL.

The chain carries TRBV20-1 and TRBJ2-5; TRBD2 is a possible D gene (6 bases). CDR3 length: 14 amino acids. Trimming removed 3 bases from V and 11 bases from J, with 22 bases in between. CDR1 and CDR2 (germline): DFQATT, SNEGSKA (reference sequence). This CDR3 is CSARGLALYNEQYF. The CDR3 DNA reads as TGCAGTGCTAGGGGACTGGCTTTATACAATGAGCAGTACTTC.